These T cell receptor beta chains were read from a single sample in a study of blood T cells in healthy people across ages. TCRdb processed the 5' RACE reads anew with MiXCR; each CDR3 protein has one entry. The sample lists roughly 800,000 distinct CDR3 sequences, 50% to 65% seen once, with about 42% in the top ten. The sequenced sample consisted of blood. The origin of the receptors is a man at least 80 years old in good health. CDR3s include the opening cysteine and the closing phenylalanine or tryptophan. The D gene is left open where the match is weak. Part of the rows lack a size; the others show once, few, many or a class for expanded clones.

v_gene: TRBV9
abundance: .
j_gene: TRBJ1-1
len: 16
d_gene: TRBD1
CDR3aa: CASSVGTGAKNTEAFF
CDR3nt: TGTGCCAGCAGCGTAGGAACAGGGGCCAAGAACACTGAAGCTTTCTTT

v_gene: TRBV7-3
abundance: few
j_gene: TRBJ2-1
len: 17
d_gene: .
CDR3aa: CASSQIGPTAGSNEQFF
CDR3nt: TGTGCCAGCAGCCAAATAGGACCAACCGCGGGGTCCAATGAGCAGTTCTTC

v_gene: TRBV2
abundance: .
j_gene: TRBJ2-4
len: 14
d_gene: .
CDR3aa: CASSGPGAKNIQYF
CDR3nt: TGTGCCAGCAGTGGCCCTGGGGCCAAAAACATTCAGTACTTC

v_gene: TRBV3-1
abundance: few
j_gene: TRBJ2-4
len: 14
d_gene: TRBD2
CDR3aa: CASSPWTSGAEQYF
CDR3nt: TGTGCCAGCAGCCCGTGGACTAGCGGGGCGGAGCAGTACTTC

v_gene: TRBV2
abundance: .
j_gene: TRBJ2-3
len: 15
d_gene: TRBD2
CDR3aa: CASTLIAGATDTQYF
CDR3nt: TGTGCCAGCACCTTAATAGCGGGAGCCACAGATACGCAGTATTTT

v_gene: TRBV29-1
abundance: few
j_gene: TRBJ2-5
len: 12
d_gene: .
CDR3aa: CSCRGAPETQYF
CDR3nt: TGCAGCTGTAGGGGGGCTCCGGAGACCCAGTACTTC

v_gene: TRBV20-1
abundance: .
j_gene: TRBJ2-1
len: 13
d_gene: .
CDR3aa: CSASGTAYFGQFF
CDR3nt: TGCAGTGCTTCCGGGACGGCCTATTTTGGGCAGTTCTTC

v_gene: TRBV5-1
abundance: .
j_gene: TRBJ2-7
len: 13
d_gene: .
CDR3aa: CASSFRTNYEQYF
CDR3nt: TGCGCCAGCAGCTTTAGGACAAACTACGAGCAGTACTTC

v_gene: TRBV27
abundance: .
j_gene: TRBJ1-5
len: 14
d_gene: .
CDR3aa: CASSPQGSRQPQHF
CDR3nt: TGTGCCAGCAGCCCGCAGGGCAGTCGTCAGCCCCAGCATTTT

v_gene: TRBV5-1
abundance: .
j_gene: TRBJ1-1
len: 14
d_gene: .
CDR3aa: CASSLDGGSTEAFF
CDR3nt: TGCGCCAGCAGCTTGGATGGGGGGAGCACTGAAGCTTTCTTT

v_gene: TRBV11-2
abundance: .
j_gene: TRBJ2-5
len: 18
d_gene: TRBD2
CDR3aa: CASSVLAGGLGAQETQYF
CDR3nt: TGTGCCAGCAGCGTACTAGCGGGAGGGCTGGGAGCCCAAGAGACCCAGTACTTC

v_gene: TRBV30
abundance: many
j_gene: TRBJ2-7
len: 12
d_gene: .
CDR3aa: CAWTDGSYEQYF
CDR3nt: TGTGCCTGGACGGACGGTTCCTACGAGCAGTACTTC

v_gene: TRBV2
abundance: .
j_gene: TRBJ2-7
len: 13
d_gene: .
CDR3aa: CAGSEFHSYEQYF
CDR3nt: TGTGCCGGCAGTGAATTCCACTCCTACGAGCAGTACTTC

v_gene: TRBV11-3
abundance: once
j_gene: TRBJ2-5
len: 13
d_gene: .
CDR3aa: CASSWVIQETQYF
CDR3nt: TGTGCCAGCAGCTGGGTGATTCAAGAGACCCAGTACTTC

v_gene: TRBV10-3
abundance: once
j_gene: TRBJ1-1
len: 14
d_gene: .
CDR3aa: CASGPQGPSTEAFF
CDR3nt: TGTGCCTCGGGGCCCCAAGGCCCCAGCACTGAAGCTTTCTTT

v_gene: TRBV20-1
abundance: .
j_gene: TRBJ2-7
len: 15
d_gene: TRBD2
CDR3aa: CSARGLAGTTYEQYF
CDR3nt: TGCAGTGCTAGGGGACTAGCGGGTACAACCTACGAGCAGTACTTC

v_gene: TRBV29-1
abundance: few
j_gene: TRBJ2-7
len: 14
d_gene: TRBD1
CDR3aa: CSVGDRGSYNEQYF
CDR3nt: TGCAGCGTCGGGGACAGGGGCTCCTACAATGAGCAGTACTTC

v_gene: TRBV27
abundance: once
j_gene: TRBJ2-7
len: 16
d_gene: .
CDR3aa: CASSLFRPTGSSEQYF
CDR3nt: TGTGCCAGCAGTTTATTCCGGCCAACAGGGTCCAGCGAGCAGTACTTC

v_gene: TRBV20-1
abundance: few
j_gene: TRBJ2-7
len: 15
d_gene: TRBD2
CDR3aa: CSAPPGLAFTYEQYF
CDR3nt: TGCAGTGCCCCACCGGGACTAGCTTTTACTTACGAGCAGTACTTC

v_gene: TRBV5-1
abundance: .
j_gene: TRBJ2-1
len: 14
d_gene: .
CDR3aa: CASSQVNFYNEQFF
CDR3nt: TGCGCCAGCAGTCAGGTTAACTTCTACAATGAGCAGTTCTTC

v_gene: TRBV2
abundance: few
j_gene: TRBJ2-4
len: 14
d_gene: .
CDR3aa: CASQRERGRNIQYF
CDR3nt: TGTGCCAGCCAAAGGGAACGGGGTAGGAACATTCAGTACTTC

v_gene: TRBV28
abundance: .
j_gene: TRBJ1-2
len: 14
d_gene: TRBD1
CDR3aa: CASSLRQGAGGYTF
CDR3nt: TGTGCCAGCAGTTTACGCCAGGGGGCAGGTGGCTACACCTTC

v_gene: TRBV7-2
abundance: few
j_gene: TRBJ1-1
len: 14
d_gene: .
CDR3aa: CASSLKGERTEAFF
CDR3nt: TGTGCCAGCAGCTTGAAAGGGGAGAGGACTGAAGCTTTCTTT

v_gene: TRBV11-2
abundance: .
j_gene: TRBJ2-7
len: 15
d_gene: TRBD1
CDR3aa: CASSENGGQASEQYF
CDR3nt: TGTGCCAGCAGCGAGAACGGGGGACAGGCGAGCGAGCAGTACTTC

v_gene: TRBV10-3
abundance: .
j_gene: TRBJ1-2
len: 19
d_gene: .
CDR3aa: CAISESPFPRDTKAYGYTF
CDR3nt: TGTGCCATCAGTGAGTCCCCCTTCCCCCGGGACACAAAGGCCTATGGCTACACCTTC

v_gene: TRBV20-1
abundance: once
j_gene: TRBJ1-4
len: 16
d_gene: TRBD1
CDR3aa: CSARRTGGATNEKLFF
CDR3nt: TGCAGTGCTAGGAGGACAGGGGGTGCAACTAATGAAAAACTGTTTTTT

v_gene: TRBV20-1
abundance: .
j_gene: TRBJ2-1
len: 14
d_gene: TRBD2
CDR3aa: CSANPGLASNEQFF
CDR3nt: TGCAGTGCTAACCCCGGACTAGCGAGCAATGAGCAGTTCTTC

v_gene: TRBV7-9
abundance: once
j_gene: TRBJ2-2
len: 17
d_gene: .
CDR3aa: CASSLGVPGLSTGELFF
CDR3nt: TGTGCCAGCAGCTTAGGCGTCCCGGGACTCAGCACCGGGGAGCTGTTTTTT

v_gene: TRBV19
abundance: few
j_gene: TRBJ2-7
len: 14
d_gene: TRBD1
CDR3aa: CASSIQGQGGEQYF
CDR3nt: TGTGCCAGTAGTATCCAGGGACAGGGAGGCGAGCAGTACTTC

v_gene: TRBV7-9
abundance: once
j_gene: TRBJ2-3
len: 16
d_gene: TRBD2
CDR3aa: CASSTGLGSSTDTQYF
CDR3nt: TGTGCCAGCAGCACGGGACTAGGGTCCTCCACAGATACGCAGTATTTT

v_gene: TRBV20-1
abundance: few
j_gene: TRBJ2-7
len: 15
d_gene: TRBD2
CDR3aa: CSASRGAGGQYEQYF
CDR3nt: TGCAGTGCTAGTAGAGGAGCGGGAGGCCAATACGAGCAGTACTTC

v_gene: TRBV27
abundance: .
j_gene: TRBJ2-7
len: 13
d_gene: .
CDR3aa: CASSFTPHYEQYF
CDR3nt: TGTGCCAGCAGTTTTACCCCTCACTACGAGCAGTACTTC

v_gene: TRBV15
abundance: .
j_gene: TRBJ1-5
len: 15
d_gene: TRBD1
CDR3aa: CATSRDLTGRQPQHF
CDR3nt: TGTGCCACCAGCAGAGATCTGACAGGGCGTCAGCCCCAGCATTTT

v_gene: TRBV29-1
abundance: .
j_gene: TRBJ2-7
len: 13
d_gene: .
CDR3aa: CSVVAGNQYEQYF
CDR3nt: TGCAGCGTTGTCGCGGGAAATCAGTACGAGCAGTACTTC

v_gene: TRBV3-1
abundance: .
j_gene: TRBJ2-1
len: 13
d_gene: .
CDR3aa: CAGSHRTPNEQFF
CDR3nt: TGTGCCGGCAGTCACCGGACACCCAATGAGCAGTTCTTC

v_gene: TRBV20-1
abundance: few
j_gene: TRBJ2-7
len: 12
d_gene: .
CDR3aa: CSASGRTYEQYF
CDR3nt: TGCAGTGCTAGCGGCAGAACCTACGAGCAGTACTTC